This paragraph reports one TCR beta chain. This specimen belongs to a study of blood T cell repertoires in COVID-19. Across the study: Samples representing acute and convalescent COVID-19 were sourced from the United States, Italy and Spain. From T cells, B-cell-depleted T cells, or PBMCs came the material, which was cDNA or gDNA.

V lost 6 bases to trimming and J lost 11 bases; unmatched junction nucleotides: 10. The CDR3 has 14 residues. Germline V gene data show CDR1 as MNHEY and CDR2 as SVGAGI. In the original workflow: Amplification with reference gene primers provided the estimates of nucleated cell counts. The repertoire was sequenced with immunoSEQ multiplex PCR; TCRdb's copy has only in-frame clones and lacks some. The DNA gave D and trimming, while V, J and clone size come from that table. Here the sample spans some 35,000 clones, 80% being singletons. This clonotype originated in an elderly man with acute or convalescent COVID-19. The chain couples TRBV6-5 to TRBJ1-6; TRBD1 matches at 7 bases. Sequenced: peripheral blood. CDR3 sequence: CASSPDRVGPPLHF. Here the CDR3 DNA reads TGTGCCAGCAGCCCAGACAGGGTTGGTCCACCCCTCCACTTT.